This T cell receptor (beta chain) was profiled in a study of cytomegalovirus exposure and HLA in healthy donors. Study summary: Previous work identified some 120 million unique TCR beta sequences from approximately 190 million T cells. Most donors, 80% to 90% of a few hundred genotyped, fell in the Caucasian-associated ancestry cluster.

This PCR relied on a set of 60 Vbeta primers and 13 Jbeta primers. Only in-frame clones appear in the TCRdb table, and some are missing; sequencing was by immunoSEQ multiplex PCR. This sample carries approximately 180,000 clones, about 79% of them seen once, and the ten largest clones take less than 8%. The CDR3 runs to 14 residues. V was pared by 5 bases and J by 0 bases, with 11 bases between. Germline-derived CDR1 and CDR2 are SGHAT and FQDESV (reference sequence). This clonotype originated in a middle-aged man in good health and CMV-seropositive. Sequencing was performed on PBMCs. The gene calls are TRBV11-1 and TRBJ2-7; no reliable D call. The CDR3 sequence: CASSTTLGSYEQYF. DNA for the CDR3: TGTGCCAGCAGCACGACTCTGGGCTCCTACGAGCAGTACTTC.